This T cell receptor beta chain originates from a study of memory CD4+ T cells and cytomegalovirus serostatus. Study-level background: Donors were healthy Belgian adults, 8 to 10 CMV seropositive and approximately 23 seronegative.

Of note for this clone: As yet, its antigen is unknown.

Points from the study as a whole: A US-trained random forest predicted CMV serostatus with median AUC around 0.9.

Single viable CD3+CD4+CD8-CD45RO+ cells were sorted as the memory CD4+ T cells. Original analysis: After removing out-of-frame reads, under 2.5 million distinct TCRbeta sequences remained. TCRdb's table, derived via immunoSEQ multiplex PCR, lists solely in-frame clones and lacks some. Clone size and the V and J calls come from that table; the DNA yielded D and trimming. The sample comprises roughly 50,000 clones, under 90% of which are singletons, and approximately 0.5% rests with the top ten. This CDR3 comprises 13 residues. Germline V CDR1 and CDR2: SQVTM, ANQGSEA. The V and J ends lost 8 bases and 5 bases respectively, with 15 bases between them.

This clonotype was sampled from an adult in good health and CMV-seronegative. Some clones in this sample may be carry-over from other donors' samples. V and J are TRBV29-1 and TRBJ1-4; no clear D gene. The specimen was memory CD4+ T cells from blood. The CDR3 region has the DNA TGCAGCTTCAGGACCGGAGGGAATGAAAAACTGTTTTTT. It codes for CSFRTGGNEKLFF.